These 30 T cell receptor beta chains originate from one sample sequenced in a study of cytomegalovirus exposure and HLA in healthy donors. The PCR made use of 60 Vbeta and 13 Jbeta primers. Data came from immunoSEQ multiplex PCR; TCRdb stores just in-frame clones and leaves some out. The repertoire holds around 85,000 clones, with around 68% as singletons. The sample taken for sequencing was PBMCs. The receptors were gathered from a man aged 30 to 45 in good health and CMV-seropositive.

The chain links TRBV2 to TRBJ1-2; 8 bases map to TRBD1. Trimming took 11 bases from V and 6 from J; bases not matched to a gene: 11. Germline lookup yields CDR1 SNHLY and CDR2 FYNNEI. The CDR3 runs to 13 residues. The CDR3: CAGLGQGRNGYTF. CDR3 nucleotides: TGTGCCGGTCTCGGACAGGGTCGCAATGGCTACACCTTC. The full variable domain, rest sourced from reference TRBV2 and TRBJ1-2, is EPEVTQTPSHQVTQMGQEVILRCVPISNHLYFYWYRQILGQKVEFLVSFYNNEISEKSEIFDDQFSVERPDGSNFTLKIRSTKLEDSAMYFCAGLGQGRNGYTFGSGTRLTVV.

The CDR3 DNA follows: TGTGCCAGCAGCCCGGTGGACAGGGATTACTATGGCTACACCTTC. This encodes CASSPVDRDYYGYTF. The rearrangement uses TRBV7-8 and TRBJ1-2; TRBD1 matches 8 bases. This CDR3 region has 15 residues. J was trimmed by 3 bases and V by 5 bases; bases with no gene match: 8. Germline CDR1 SGHVS, CDR2 FQNEAQ.

The rearrangement joins TRBV18 to TRBJ2-6; possible D gene TRBD2, 5 bases. CDR3 size: 18 residues. Trimming removed 1 base from V and 0 bases from J, with 13 bases in between. Germline assignment: CDR1 KGHSH and CDR2 LQKENI. The CDR3 DNA reads as TGTGCCAGCTCACCACAACGGACGGGGAACTCTGGGGCCAACGTCCTGACTTTC. It specifies CASSPQRTGNSGANVLTF.

This clone is a singleton in its sample. The gene calls are TRBV5-1 and TRBJ2-7; D possibly corresponds to TRBD1 (5 bases). The CDR3 consists of 15 residues. Germline V CDR1 and CDR2: SGHRS, YFSETQ. The germline V and J ends were trimmed by 3 bases and 3 bases, with 16 bases remaining between them. The chain's CDR3 is CASSSPGSGIYEQYF. The CDR3 DNA is TGCGCCAGCAGCTCTCCAGGCTCAGGGATCTACGAGCAGTACTTC. The complete variable domain, with remaining parts taken from reference TRBV5-1 and TRBJ2-7, reads KAGVTQTPRYLIKTRGQQVTLSCSPISGHRSVSWYQQTPGQGLQFLFEYFSETQRNKGNFPGRFSGRQFSNSRSEMNVSTLELGDSALYLCASSSPGSGIYEQYFGPGTRLTVT.

The genes are TRBV7-3 and TRBJ2-3; D is perhaps TRBD1 (6 bases). This CDR3 is 18 amino acids long. CDR1 is SGHTA, CDR2 FQGTGA, per germline. V lost 5 bases and J 1 base, leaving 22 bases between the germline ends. CDR3 DNA sequence: TGTGCCAGCAGCCAAAATCCGGGACAAATTTTTGGCACAGATACGCAGTATTTT. Translated, it gives CASSQNPGQIFGTDTQYF.

This chain connects TRBV2 to TRBJ2-5, with 7 bases fitting TRBD2. V lost 4 bases and J lost 2; bases outside the gene matches: 10. CDR1 is SNHLY, CDR2 FYNNEI, per germline. The CDR3 covers 16 residues. CDR3 coding DNA: TGTGCCAGCAGTGTAGGGAGCGGGGTCCGACAAGAGACCCAGTACTTC. Translating it yields CASSVGSGVRQETQYF.

The CDR3 DNA is TGTGCCAGTCCCAGTGGGGGAGCGGAGGGCGGGGAGCTGTTTTTT. Protein sequence: CASPSGGAEGGELFF. The chain is built from TRBV25-1 and TRBJ2-2, with D possibly matching TRBD2 (6 bases). The germline gives CDR1 MGHDK, CDR2 SYGVNS. CDR3 size: 15 residues. Trimming pared 9 bases from V and 7 bases from J, leaving 21 bases between. The full variable domain, with the rest looked up from reference TRBV25-1 and TRBJ2-2, is EADIYQTPRYLVIGTGKKITLECSQTMGHDKMYWYQQDPGMELHLIHYSYGVNSTEKGDLSSESTVSRIRTEHFPLTLESARPSHTSQYLCASPSGGAEGGELFFGEGSRLTVL.

This clone showed up just once. This chain joins TRBV25-1 and TRBJ2-5; 7 bases agree with TRBD1. V lost 9 bases to trimming and J lost 5 bases; unmatched junction nucleotides: 15. The CDR3 has 15 amino acids. Germline V gene data show CDR1 as MGHDK and CDR2 as SYGVNS. CDR3 nucleotide sequence: TGTGCCAGTTTATCAGAGAAGGGGGCATGGGAGACCCAGTACTTC. It translates to CASLSEKGAWETQYF. The variable domain in full, completed from reference TRBV25-1 and TRBJ2-5, reads EADIYQTPRYLVIGTGKKITLECSQTMGHDKMYWYQQDPGMELHLIHYSYGVNSTEKGDLSSESTVSRIRTEHFPLTLESARPSHTSQYLCASLSEKGAWETQYFGPGTRLLVL.

The rearrangement uses TRBV15 and TRBJ2-7; 11 nucleotides match TRBD1. The CDR3 sequence is 14 residues long. Germline CDR1 reads LNHNV; CDR2 reads YYDKDF (reference sequence). The V segment lost 7 bases and the J segment 4 bases; nucleotides outside the gene matches: 6. CDR3 in amino acids: CATKFGQGAYEQYF. The CDR3 nucleotides read TGTGCCACCAAATTCGGACAGGGGGCTTACGAGCAGTACTTC.

This rearrangement joins TRBV6-1 to TRBJ2-7, with a tentative D call TRBD2 (5 bases). CDR3 size: 15 residues. Germline V CDR1 and CDR2: MNHNS, SASEGT. V was cut by 3 bases and J by 2 bases, with 14 bases left in between. The DNA for the CDR3 is TGTGCCAGCAGTGAGTTTGGGGTCGGGGCCTACGAGCAGTACTTC. Encoded protein: CASSEFGVGAYEQYF.

Concerning this clone: A junction end diverges from the germline sequence, so it may reflect a read error. The rearrangement joins TRBV5-4 to TRBJ1-2; TRBD1 agrees at 10 bases. This CDR3 is 15 amino acids long. Germline V lookup: CDR1 SGHNT, CDR2 YYREEE (reference sequence). Here the CDR3 reads CASSPGGGQGNGYPF. As DNA, the CDR3 is TGTGCCAGCAGCCCCGGCGGGGGACAGGGGAATGGCTACCCCTTC.

The rearrangement uses TRBV5-4 and TRBJ2-2, with 8 bases fitting TRBD1. CDR1 and CDR2 (germline): SGHNT, YYREEE (reference sequence). The CDR3 runs 13 residues. The V gene end was trimmed by 8 bases and the J gene end by 7 bases; junction bases not matched to a gene: 7. The CDR3 sequence is CASTGTGIGELFF. The CDR3, as DNA: TGTGCCAGTACCGGGACAGGAATCGGGGAGCTGTTTTTT. Supplemented by reference TRBV5-4 and TRBJ2-2, the full variable domain reads ETGVTQSPTHLIKTRGQQVTLRCSSQSGHNTVSWYQQALGQGPQFIFQYYREEENGRGNFPPRFSGLQFPNYSSELNVNALELDDSALYLCASTGTGIGELFFGEGSRLTVL.

V is TRBV5-1 and J is TRBJ1-6; 8 bases agree with TRBD1. V trimming: 0 bases; J trimming: 10 bases; junction bases outside the gene matches: 6. The CDR3 length is 15 residues. Germline-derived CDR1 and CDR2 are SGHRS and YFSETQ. CDR3 sequence (DNA): TGCGCCAGCAGCTTGGGAGGGGCAGGGGGCTCACCCCTCCACTTT. It codes for CASSLGGAGGSPLHF.

V and J are TRBV9 and TRBJ1-1; 8 bases align to TRBD1. J was trimmed by 5 bases and V by 3 bases; bases with no gene match: 6. The CDR3 consists of 14 residues. CDR1 SGDLS and CDR2 YYNGEE come from the germline V gene. For the CDR3, the DNA is TGTGCCAGCAGCGCCACCACAGGGGGAACTGAAGCTTTCTTT. Protein sequence: CASSATTGGTEAFF.

The chain uses TRBV6-5 and TRBJ1-4; TRBD1 matches at 7 bases. Germline lookup yields CDR1 MNHEY and CDR2 SVGAGI. The CDR3 loop spans 14 amino acids. J gave up 4 bases and V 5 bases, and 4 bases lay outside the gene matches. CDR3 nucleotide sequence: TGTGCCAGCAGTAGGGGGCGCGTTAATGAAAAACTGTTTTTT. Its protein is CASSRGRVNEKLFF.

The chain is built from TRBV7-7 and TRBJ2-5; 10 bases are shared with TRBD1. V trimming: 6 bases; J trimming: 5 bases; junction bases outside the gene matches: 12. Germline values: CDR1 SSHAT, CDR2 FNYEAQ (reference sequence). This CDR3 has 16 amino acids. The CDR3 region has the DNA TGTGCCAGCAGTCGTACCGGGACAGGGGTGGGGGAGACCCAGTACTTC. This codes for CASSRTGTGVGETQYF.

This sequence joins TRBV7-2 and TRBJ2-7; 8 positions agree with TRBD1. In germline, CDR1 is SGHTA, CDR2 FQGNSA. The CDR3 covers 15 residues. V trimming: 1 base; J trimming: 4 bases; junction bases outside the gene matches: 6. CDR3 region: CASSLGQGQVYEQYF. DNA of the CDR3: TGTGCCAGCAGCTTAGGACAGGGGCAGGTGTACGAGCAGTACTTC.

The V and J genes are TRBV5-6 and TRBJ2-7; possibly TRBD2 for D (5 bases). CDR3 length: 15 amino acids. Germline CDR1 and CDR2: SGHDT and YYEEEE. The V end lost 3 bases, the J end lost 3 bases, and 16 bases lay between the germline ends. As DNA, the CDR3 is TGTGCCAGCAGCTCACGGAAGGACGGGAACTACGAGCAGTACTTC. It is translated as CASSSRKDGNYEQYF.

The J gene is TRBJ1-1, the V gene TRBV28, with D perhaps matching TRBD1 (5 bases). The CDR3 contains 14 residues. V gave up 6 bases and J gave up 7 bases, with 18 bases separating them. The germline V gene has CDR1 MDHEN and CDR2 SYDVKM. This chain's CDR3 is CASSPRREGNEAFF. The DNA for the CDR3 is TGTGCCAGCAGCCCCCGAAGGGAGGGGAATGAAGCTTTCTTT.

The CDR3, as DNA: TGTGCAAGTCGCTCCCTTAGCGGGAGGACCTACGAGCAGTACTTC. Translating gives CASRSLSGRTYEQYF. The chain carries TRBV12-2 and TRBJ2-7; the listed D gene, TRBD2, was not tested against the DNA. TRBV12-2 is labeled a pseudogene. This CDR3 comprises 15 residues.

The DNA of the CDR3 is TGTGCCAGCAACCAACCCGGGGAAGAGACCCAGTACTTC. Its translation: CASNQPGEETQYF. This chain uses TRBV28 with TRBJ2-5; the D gene is possibly TRBD2 (5 bases). Per germline, CDR1 MDHEN and CDR2 SYDVKM. The CDR3 loop spans 13 amino acids. Trimming stripped 7 bases from V and 3 bases from J, with 12 bases between. Together with reference TRBV28 and TRBJ2-5, the CDR3 gives the full variable domain: DVKVTQSSRYLVKRTGEKVFLECVQDMDHENMFWYRQDPGLGLRLIYFSYDVKMKEKGDIPEGYSVSREKKERFSLILESASTNQTSMYLCASNQPGEETQYFGPGTRLLVL.

The J gene is TRBJ2-1, the V gene TRBV2; 14 bases are shared with TRBD2. This CDR3 has 15 amino acids. CDR1 and CDR2 (germline): SNHLY, FYNNEI. Trimming cost V 6 bases and J 10 bases; bases outside gene matches: 8. The chain's CDR3 is CASRTGLAGVSEQFF. The CDR3, as DNA: TGTGCCAGCAGGACGGGACTAGCGGGAGTCAGCGAGCAGTTCTTC.

J is TRBJ1-6 and V is TRBV27; tentative D call: TRBD1 (6 bases). There are 14 residues in the CDR3. Between the trimmed V and J ends, which lost 2 bases and 10 bases, there was a span of 12 bases. In germline, CDR1 is MNHEY, CDR2 SMNVEV (reference sequence). CDR3 loop: CASSLRETGSPLHF. The DNA of the CDR3 is TGTGCCAGCAGTTTAAGGGAGACAGGATCACCCCTCCACTTT.

This chain links TRBV6-1 with TRBJ1-1; D may be TRBD1 (6 bases). There are 14 residues in the CDR3. Germline V gene sequence: CDR1 MNHNS, CDR2 SASEGT. V lost 3 bases, J lost 4 bases, and 12 bases lay in between. The CDR3 DNA reads TGTGCCAGCAGTGAGCGGGGGCGGGGCACTGAAGCTTTCTTT. The encoded protein is CASSERGRGTEAFF.

This clone was recorded a few times. The chain links TRBV2 to TRBJ1-5, with 10 bases identical to TRBD1. CDR3 size: 17 residues. Germline CDR1 and CDR2: SNHLY and FYNNEI. The V gene end was trimmed by 1 base and the J gene end by 1 base; junction bases not matched to a gene: 4. CDR3 sequence (DNA): TGTGCCAGCAGTGAAGGCTTGACAGGGGGCAGCAATCAGCCCCAGCATTTT. It specifies CASSEGLTGGSNQPQHF.

A few counts support this clone. The rearrangement uses TRBV4-2 and TRBJ2-5; the match to TRBD2 covers 13 bases. The DNA end is more similar to TRBJ2-7, so the J call may be wrong. The CDR3 runs to 17 residues. Germline loops: CDR1 LGHNA, CDR2 YNFKEQ. The CDR3 loop is CASSQAPRTSGRGEQYF. CDR3 nucleotide sequence: TGTGCCAGCAGCCAGGCTCCGCGGACTAGCGGGAGAGGCGAGCAGTACTTC.

This clone was picked up a small number of times. The V gene is TRBV16, the J gene TRBJ1-1; 8 bases map to TRBD1. Germline values: CDR1 KGHSY, CDR2 FQNENV. The CDR3 totals 14 residues. The ends lost 4 bases at V and 10 bases at J; junction bases unmatched: 11. The CDR3: CASSLRGQAQAAFF. In DNA form, the CDR3 reads TGTGCCAGCAGCCTTCGGGGACAGGCCCAGGCAGCTTTCTTT.

The chain links TRBV4-3 to TRBJ2-1, with 8 positions matching TRBD1. The CDR3 sequence is 15 residues long. The germline CDR1 and CDR2 sequences are LGHNA and YSLEER. With 3 bases clipped from V and 2 bases from J, the junction kept 3 bases outside the gene matches. DNA of the CDR3: TGCGCCAGCAGCCAGGACAGGGTTGCCTACAATGAGCAGTTCTTC. Translated: CASSQDRVAYNEQFF.

The V call is TRBV7-9, the J call TRBJ2-5; D remains ambiguous. The germline gives CDR1 SEHNR, CDR2 FQNEAQ (reference sequence). Trimming pared 5 bases from V and 5 bases from J, leaving 3 bases between. The CDR3 extends over 10 amino acids. The CDR3: CASSLETQYF. For the CDR3, the DNA is TGTGCCAGCAGCCTGGAGACCCAGTACTTC.

V and J are TRBV7-9 and TRBJ2-1, with 9 bases that match TRBD1. With 5 bases clipped from V and 2 bases from J, the junction kept 4 bases outside the gene matches. CDR1 SEHNR and CDR2 FQNEAQ come from the germline V gene (reference sequence). The CDR3 is made up of 15 amino acids. The CDR3 here is CASSATGGPYNEQFF. In nucleotides, the CDR3 is TGTGCCAGCAGCGCGACAGGGGGTCCCTACAATGAGCAGTTCTTC.